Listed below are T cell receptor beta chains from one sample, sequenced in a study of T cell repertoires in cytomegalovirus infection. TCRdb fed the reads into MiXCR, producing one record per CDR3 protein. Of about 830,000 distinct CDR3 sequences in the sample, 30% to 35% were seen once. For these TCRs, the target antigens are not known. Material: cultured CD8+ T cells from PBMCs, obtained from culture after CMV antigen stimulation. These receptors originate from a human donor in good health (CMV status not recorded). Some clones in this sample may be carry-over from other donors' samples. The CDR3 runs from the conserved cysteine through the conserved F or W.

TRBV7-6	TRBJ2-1	CASSAYRGLYNEQFF
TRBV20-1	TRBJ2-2	CSAKGLLTGELFF
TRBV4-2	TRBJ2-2	CASSTGTFDTGELFF
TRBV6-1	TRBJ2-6	CASSVTTVGANVLTF
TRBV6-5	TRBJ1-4	CASSYTSGNEKLFF
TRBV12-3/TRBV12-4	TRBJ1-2	CASSTPGNYGYTF
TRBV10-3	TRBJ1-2	CAISADSRQFNYGYTF
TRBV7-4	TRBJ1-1	CASSVRQGMGLEAFF
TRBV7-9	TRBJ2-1	CASETSGGSSYNEQFF
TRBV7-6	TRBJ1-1	CASSFQEGNTEAFF
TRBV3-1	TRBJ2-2	CASTTGGSTGELFF
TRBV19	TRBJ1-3	CASSRSMKIYF
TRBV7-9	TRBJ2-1	CASSSYGIEQFF
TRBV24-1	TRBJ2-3	CATSDRLAGDTQYF
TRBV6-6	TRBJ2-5	CASSYSAGGAESETQYF
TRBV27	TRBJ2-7	CASSPSVGYEQYF